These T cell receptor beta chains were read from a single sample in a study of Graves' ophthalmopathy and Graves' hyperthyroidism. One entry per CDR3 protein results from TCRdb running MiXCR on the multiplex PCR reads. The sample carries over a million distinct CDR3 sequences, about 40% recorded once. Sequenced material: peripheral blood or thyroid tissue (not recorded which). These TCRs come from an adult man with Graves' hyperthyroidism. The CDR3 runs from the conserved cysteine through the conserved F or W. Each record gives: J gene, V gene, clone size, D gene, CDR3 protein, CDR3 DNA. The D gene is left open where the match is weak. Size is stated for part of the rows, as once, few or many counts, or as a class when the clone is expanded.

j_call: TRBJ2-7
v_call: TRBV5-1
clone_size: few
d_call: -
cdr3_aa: CASSLASSPSGEQYF
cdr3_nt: TGCGCCAGCAGCTTGGCCTCTAGCCCATCCGGAGAGCAGTACTTC

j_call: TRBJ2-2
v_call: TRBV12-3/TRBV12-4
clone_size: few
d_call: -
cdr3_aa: CASSTRTPNTGELFF
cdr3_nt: TGTGCCAGCAGTACACGGACCCCCAACACCGGGGAGCTGTTTTTT

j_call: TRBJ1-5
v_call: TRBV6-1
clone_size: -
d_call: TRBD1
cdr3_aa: CASSRTGVGNQPQHF
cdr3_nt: TGTGCCAGCAGCCGTACAGGGGTGGGCAATCAGCCCCAGCATTTT

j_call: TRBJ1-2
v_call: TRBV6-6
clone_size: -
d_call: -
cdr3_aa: CASSSGTGSYTF
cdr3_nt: TGTGCCAGCAGCTCGGGGACTGGGAGCTACACCTTC

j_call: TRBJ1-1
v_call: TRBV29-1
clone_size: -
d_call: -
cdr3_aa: CSVATGLAYNEQFF
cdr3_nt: TGCAGCGTTGCTACAGGGTTGGCCTACAATGAGCAGTTCTTT

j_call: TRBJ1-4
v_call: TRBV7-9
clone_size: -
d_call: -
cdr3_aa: CASSLDTGEKLFF
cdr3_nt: TGTGCCAGCAGCCTCGATACAGGTGAAAAACTGTTTTTT

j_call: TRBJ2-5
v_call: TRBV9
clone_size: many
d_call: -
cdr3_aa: CASSPTGASGQETQYF
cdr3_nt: TGTGCCAGCAGCCCAACGGGGGCTAGCGGACAAGAGACCCAGTACTTC

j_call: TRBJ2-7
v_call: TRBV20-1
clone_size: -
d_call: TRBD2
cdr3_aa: CSALSGRAGEQYF
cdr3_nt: TGCAGTGCTCTTAGCGGGAGGGCCGGGGAGCAGTACTTC

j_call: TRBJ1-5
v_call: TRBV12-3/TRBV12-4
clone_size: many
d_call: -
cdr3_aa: CASSYGLTYQPQHF
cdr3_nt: TGTGCCAGCTCCTACGGGCTCACTTATCAGCCCCAGCATTTT

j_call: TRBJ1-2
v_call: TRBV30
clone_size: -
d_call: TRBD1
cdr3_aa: CASPPGQGSEDGYTF
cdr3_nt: TGTGCCTCCCCCCCGGGACAGGGTAGTGAGGATGGCTACACCTTC

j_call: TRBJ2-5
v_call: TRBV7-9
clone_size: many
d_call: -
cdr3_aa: CASSPFGVTQETQYF
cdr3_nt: TGTGCCAGCAGCCCCTTCGGGGTAACACAAGAGACCCAGTACTTC

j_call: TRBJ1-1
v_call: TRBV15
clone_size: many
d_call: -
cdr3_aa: CATSRASEGPRAEAFF
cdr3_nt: TGTGCCACCAGCAGAGCTTCCGAGGGGCCTAGGGCTGAAGCTTTCTTT

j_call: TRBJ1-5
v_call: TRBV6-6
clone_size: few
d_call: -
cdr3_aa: CASTPPWGDNQPQHF
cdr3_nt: TGTGCCAGCACCCCCCCATGGGGTGACAATCAGCCCCAGCATTTT

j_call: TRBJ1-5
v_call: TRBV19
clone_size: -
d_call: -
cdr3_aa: CASSVRALQGRPQHF
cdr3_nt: TGTGCCAGTAGTGTAAGAGCCTTACAGGGTCGGCCCCAGCATTTT

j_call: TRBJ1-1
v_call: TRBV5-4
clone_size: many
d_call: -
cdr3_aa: CASSARDTEAFF
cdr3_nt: TGTGCCAGCAGCGCCCGGGACACTGAAGCTTTCTTT

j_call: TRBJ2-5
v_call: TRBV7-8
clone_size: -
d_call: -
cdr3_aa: CASRFGGALETQYF
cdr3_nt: TGTGCCAGCAGGTTCGGGGGAGCCCTAGAAACCCAGTACTTC

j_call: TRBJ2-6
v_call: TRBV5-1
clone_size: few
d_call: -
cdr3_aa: CASSQELYRVTGANVLTF
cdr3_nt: TGTGCCAGCAGCCAAGAACTTTATAGGGTAACCGGGGCCAACGTCCTGACTTTC

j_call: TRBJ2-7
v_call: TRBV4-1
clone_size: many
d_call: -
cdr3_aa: CASAGGASSYEQYF
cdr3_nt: TGCGCCAGCGCGGGCGGGGCGAGCTCCTACGAGCAGTACTTC

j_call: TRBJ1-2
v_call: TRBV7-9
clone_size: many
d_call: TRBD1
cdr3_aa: CASSRGQEENGYTF
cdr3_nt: TGTGCCAGCAGCCGGGGACAGGAGGAGAATGGCTACACCTTC